The present entry profiles one T cell receptor beta chain with its context. Which antigen it targets is not known. No base quality values were provided; no much bigger clone lies one nucleotide off. Other nucleotide sequences in the sample specify the same CDR3. The sample belongs to a study of blood T cell repertoires in COVID-19 (dated by TCRdb to the early 2020s). Study-wide context: Samples from collaborators originated in the United States, Italy and Spain and spanned both the acute and convalescent phases of COVID-19. Where available, HLA class I and class II types were obtained from metadata supplied by the sample provider rather than from assay-based typing. A de-identified subject ID, COVID-19 status, age in years and sex were almost always included in the sample metadata. Samples were obtained from the ongoing ImmuneRACE study (first 160 participants) and from 1,200 or so subjects provided by 6 global collaborators. The repertoires were made available in a free public database intended to serve as a resource for research on the immune response to SARS-CoV-2. The prospective study material was composed of cDNA or gDNA derived from T cells, B-cell-depleted T cells, or PBMCs. Subjects who had been exposed to COVID-19, were actively infected with it, or had recovered from it provided the deeply sampled blood TCRbeta repertoires that made up the dataset.

General conclusions and limits of the study: Clinical and demographic metadata were provided uncurated, with the amount varying by source and participant.

The immunoSEQ Assay, a bias-controlled multiplex PCR, was used to amplify TCRbeta CDR3 regions from genomic DNA. Processing in the source paper ran as follows. Nucleated cell counts per sample were estimated from amplification of reference gene primers within the assay. To quantify the absolute abundance of each unique TCRbeta CDR3 rearrangement, sequence reads were collapsed and filtered. For each sample, productive Simpson clonality was calculated as the square root of Simpson's diversity index over productive rearrangements. The table comes from immuneACCESS by way of TCRdb, which keeps in-frame sequences with V and J called. Part of the clones is missing from these tables; in studies checked, under half for an unresolved V gene and the rest for unknown reasons. D and trimming were read from the DNA, whereas the V and J calls and clone size are those reported in that table. The table for this sample lists roughly 440,000 clones; around 88% of them were counted only once. Of the sample, 10% to 15% is held by the ten largest clones.

In Seattle, one collaborating source enrolled patients while the infection was active and tracked those patients longitudinally over the course of disease. Collaborating institutions collected whole blood in K2EDTA tubes following their own protocols. For TCRbeta analysis, collaborators shipped samples as frozen whole blood, isolated PBMCs, or DNA extracted from either of those sample types. The sample was peripheral blood. This sequence was found in a woman aged 50 to 60 with COVID-19, enrolled during active disease.

The sequenced DNA: TGTGCCAGCAGCTCGGACAGAACAAACACTGAAGCTTTCTTT. This encodes CASSSDRTNTEAFF. The rearrangement combines TRBV11-1 with TRBJ1-1; tentative D gene TRBD1, with 6 bases matching. The CDR3 numbers 14 residues from cysteine through phenylalanine. The retained sequence is limited to the CDR3, 42 bases, with the frame set at the first base. Reading the germline V gene (reference sequence) gives CDR1 SGHAT and CDR2 FQDESV. The junction carries 11 bases between V and J, which are trimmed by 4 bases and 2 bases respectively.